The 20 T cell receptor beta chains given below trace back to one sample, sequenced in a study of blood T cell repertoires in COVID-19. Assay: immunoSEQ multiplex PCR; the TCRdb copy retains only in-frame clones and omits some. The sample has about 97,000 clones, 87% seen once. Sequenced material: peripheral blood. These receptors all stem from a woman aged 25-40 years with acute or convalescent COVID-19.

CDR3 protein: CASSSKGGEEKLFF. As DNA, the CDR3 is TGTGCCAGCAGCTCGAAAGGGGGGGAAGAAAAACTGTTTTTT. This rearrangement joins TRBV7-9 to TRBJ1-4; a weak D match, TRBD1 (6 bases). With 4 bases removed from V and 8 bases from J, the gap between germline ends came to 14 bases. CDR3 length equals 14 residues. Germline loops: CDR1 SEHNR, CDR2 FQNEAQ (reference sequence). The variable domain in full, completed from reference TRBV7-9 and TRBJ1-4, reads DTGVSQNPRHKITKRGQNVTFRCDPISEHNRLYWYRQTLGQGPEFLTYFQNEAQLEKSRLLSDRFSAERPKGSFSTLEIQRTEQGDSAMYLCASSSKGGEEKLFFGSGTQLSVL.

As to this clone: The sample contains more than one DNA sequence encoding this CDR3. The chain is built from TRBV18 and TRBJ1-4; no firm D call. CDR3 length equals 14 residues. In germline, CDR1 is KGHSH, CDR2 LQKENI. V lost 6 bases to trimming and J lost 3 bases, with 11 bases between them. The chain's CDR3 is CASSPWGANEKLFF. DNA for the CDR3: TGTGCCAGCTCCCCGTGGGGAGCTAATGAAAAACTGTTTTTT.

The chain links TRBV5-1 to TRBJ2-7, with D tentatively TRBD2 (5 bases). CDR1 and CDR2 from the germline V gene are SGHRS and YFSETQ. Deletions cut 6 bases from V and 3 bases from J, with 13 bases between. The CDR3 sequence is 13 residues long. The chain's CDR3 is CASKVPTSYEQYF. The CDR3 DNA reads TGCGCCAGCAAGGTACCAACTAGCTACGAGCAGTACTTC.

The chain couples TRBV7-9 to TRBJ1-4, with TRBD1 matching 8 bases. J gave up 6 bases and V 4 bases, and 7 bases lay outside the gene matches. CDR3 length equals 15 residues. CDR1 is SEHNR, CDR2 FQNEAQ, per germline (reference sequence). In DNA form, the CDR3 reads TGTGCCAGCAGCTATTTTCCGACAGGGGATGAAAAACTGTTTTTT. This translates into CASSYFPTGDEKLFF. The full variable domain, its missing parts supplied by reference TRBV7-9 and TRBJ1-4, is DTGVSQNPRHKITKRGQNVTFRCDPISEHNRLYWYRQTLGQGPEFLTYFQNEAQLEKSRLLSDRFSAERPKGSFSTLEIQRTEQGDSAMYLCASSYFPTGDEKLFFGSGTQLSVL.

CDR3 sequence: CASSRVPGMNTGELFF. The CDR3 nucleotides read TGTGCCAGCAGCCGCGTACCAGGGATGAACACCGGGGAGCTGTTTTTT. The chain employs TRBV6-6 and TRBJ2-2; D may be TRBD1 (5 bases). CDR1 MNHNY and CDR2 SVGAGI come from the germline V gene (reference sequence). There are 16 residues in the CDR3. V lost 6 bases and J lost 1, with 15 bases in between.

The CDR3 bases are TGCGCCAGCATACACTACTCTCAGGGTTCTGGAAACACCATATATTTT. Encoded protein: CASIHYSQGSGNTIYF. This sequence joins TRBV23-1 and TRBJ1-3; a weak D match, TRBD1 (5 bases). TRBV23-1 is labeled an ORF, and its function is uncertain. The CDR3 runs 16 residues. V lost 7 bases to trimming and J lost 1 base, with 17 bases between them.

This clone was detected once. The gene calls are TRBV27 and TRBJ2-7; perhaps TRBD1 as D (6 bases). The CDR3 has 13 amino acids. The V and J ends lost 5 bases and 4 bases respectively, with 12 bases between them. Germline lookup yields CDR1 MNHEY and CDR2 SMNVEV (reference sequence). The CDR3, as DNA: TGTGCCAGCAGTCGCCGGGACAATTACGAGCAGTACTTC. It specifies CASSRRDNYEQYF.

This chain joins TRBV28 and TRBJ1-4, with TRBD1 as a possible D gene (6 bases). V shed 6 bases and J shed 7 bases, with 18 bases lying between them. This CDR3 is built from 15 residues. Germline CDR1 reads MDHEN; CDR2 reads SYDVKM. The CDR3 loop reads CASSLLGTKAEKLFF. The CDR3 nucleotides are TGTGCCAGCAGCCTTTTAGGGACAAAGGCTGAAAAACTGTTTTTT.

This clone was found a few times. The chain joins TRBV27 to TRBJ1-5; tentative D call: TRBD1 (5 bases). Germline CDR1 is MNHEY and CDR2 is SMNVEV (reference sequence). The CDR3 covers 14 residues. The V gene lost 5 bases and the J gene lost 1 base, with 9 bases spanning the gap. The CDR3 DNA reads TGTGCCAGCAGTGACAGCAGGAGCAATCAGCCCCAGCATTTT. Its translation: CASSDSRSNQPQHF.

The rearrangement uses TRBV3-1 (or the pseudogene TRBV3-2) and TRBJ1-4; tentative D call: TRBD1 (5 bases). Per germline, CDR1 LGHDT and CDR2 YNNKEL (reference sequence). V was pared by 0 bases and J by 13 bases, with 15 bases between. The CDR3 runs to 14 residues. The CDR3 reads CASSQDQAGGRLFF. The CDR3 DNA is TGTGCCAGCAGCCAAGATCAGGCCGGGGGACGACTGTTTTTT.

The V call is TRBV11-3, the J call TRBJ2-2; D uncertain. The V gene lost 5 bases and the J gene lost 2 bases, with 3 bases spanning the gap. The CDR3 loop spans 12 amino acids. Per germline, CDR1 SGHNT and CDR2 YENEEA. The CDR3: CASSPNTGELFF. CDR3 sequence (DNA): TGTGCCAGCAGCCCTAACACCGGGGAGCTGTTTTTT. The whole variable domain, remainder taken from reference TRBV11-3 and TRBJ2-2, is EAGVVQSPRYKIIEKKQPVAFWCNPISGHNTLYWYLQNLGQGPELLIRYENEEAVDDSQLPKDRFSAERLKGVDSTLKIQPAELGDSAVYLCASSPNTGELFFGEGSRLTVL.

The V call is TRBV30, the J call TRBJ1-3, with no clear D. V lost 5 bases, J lost 0 bases, and 8 bases lay in between. Germline V CDR1 and CDR2: GTSNPN, SVGIG (reference sequence). The length of the CDR3 is 13 residues. CDR3 residues: CAWSPGSGNTIYF. The CDR3 DNA follows: TGTGCCTGGTCCCCGGGCTCTGGAAACACCATATATTTT.

The rearrangement joins TRBV6-6 to TRBJ2-2, with a possible D match to TRBD2 (5 bases). Trimming stripped 6 bases from V and 6 bases from J, with 8 bases between. Germline V gene lookup returns CDR1 MNHNY and CDR2 SVGAGI (reference sequence). This CDR3 region has 12 residues. Here the CDR3 DNA reads TGTGCCAGCAGGAGGGTCGCCGGGGAGCTGTTTTTT. Its translation: CASRRVAGELFF.

This clone has only a few counts. The chain links TRBV5-1 to TRBJ2-7; the D gene is possibly TRBD1 (5 bases). Trimming stripped 4 bases from V and 3 bases from J, with 11 bases between. Germline lookup yields CDR1 SGHRS and CDR2 YFSETQ. The CDR3 spans 13 residues. The CDR3 region has the DNA TGCGCCAGCAGCGCAGGAGACAGCTACGAGCAGTACTTC. Protein sequence: CASSAGDSYEQYF. The full variable domain, rest sourced from reference TRBV5-1 and TRBJ2-7, is KAGVTQTPRYLIKTRGQQVTLSCSPISGHRSVSWYQQTPGQGLQFLFEYFSETQRNKGNFPGRFSGRQFSNSRSEMNVSTLELGDSALYLCASSAGDSYEQYFGPGTRLTVT.

The chain employs TRBV28 and TRBJ1-4; D is perhaps TRBD1 (5 bases). This CDR3 spans 14 amino acids. Trimming took 5 bases from V and 3 from J, leaving 10 bases between them. In germline, CDR1 is MDHEN, CDR2 SYDVKM. CDR3 sequence (DNA): TGTGCCAGCAGTGGACGGGGGGCTAATGAAAAACTGTTTTTT. Amino acids: CASSGRGANEKLFF.

The V call is TRBV12-5, the J call TRBJ1-5; TRBD1 might be the D (6 bases). V was clipped by 8 bases and J by 7 bases, with 12 bases between them. CDR1 and CDR2 (germline): LGHNT, FRNRAP. The CDR3 spans 12 residues. The DNA for the CDR3 is TGTGCTAGTAGGGACAACGAACAGCCCCAGCATTTT. Translating gives CASRDNEQPQHF.

The chain employs TRBV5-5 and TRBJ1-4, with 9 bases matching TRBD1. There are 15 residues in the CDR3. V dropped 1 base and J dropped 8; count of bases not matched to a gene: 6. From germline, CDR1 is SGHKS and CDR2 YYEKEE (reference sequence). CDR3 residues: CASSLRAGTGEKLFF. The CDR3 region has the DNA TGTGCCAGCAGCTTGCGGGCAGGGACAGGGGAAAAACTGTTTTTT.

The chain combines TRBV28 with TRBJ2-3, with a weak D call TRBD2 (5 bases). In germline, CDR1 is MDHEN, CDR2 SYDVKM. Trimming stripped 3 bases from V and 5 bases from J, with 15 bases between. This CDR3 region has 15 residues. CDR3 sequence reads: CASSFRAGGRDTQYF. CDR3 nucleotides: TGTGCCAGCAGTTTCCGAGCCGGAGGCCGAGATACGCAGTATTTT.

The CDR3 region has the DNA TGTGCCAGCAGCTCCCCAGGGGACCTAAACTATGGCTACACCTTC. This gives the protein CASSSPGDLNYGYTF. V gene TRBV7-2 combines with J gene TRBJ1-2; a weak D match, TRBD1 (6 bases). From germline, CDR1 is SGHTA and CDR2 FQGNSA. Trimming left V 4 bases short and J 2 bases short, with 14 bases between. The CDR3 runs 15 residues.

This chain connects TRBV28 to TRBJ2-2; 7 bases align to TRBD1. Germline CDR1 reads MDHEN; CDR2 reads SYDVKM. Trimming at V came to 4 bases and at J to 4 bases, leaving 15 bases not matched to a gene. The CDR3 contains 18 residues. In DNA form, the CDR3 reads TGTGCCAGCAGTTCAAAGGTCGGGACAGTTGGTACCACCGGGGAGCTGTTTTTT. Protein: CASSSKVGTVGTTGELFF.